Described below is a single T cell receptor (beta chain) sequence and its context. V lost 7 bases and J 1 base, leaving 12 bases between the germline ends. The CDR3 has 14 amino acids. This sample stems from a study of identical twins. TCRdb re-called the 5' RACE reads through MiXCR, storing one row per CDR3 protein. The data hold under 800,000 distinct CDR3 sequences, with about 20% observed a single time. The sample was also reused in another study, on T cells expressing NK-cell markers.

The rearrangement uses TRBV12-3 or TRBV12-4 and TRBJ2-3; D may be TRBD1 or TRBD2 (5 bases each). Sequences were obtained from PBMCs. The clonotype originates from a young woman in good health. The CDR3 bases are TGTGCCAGCACCCGCTTGGGGGGCACAGATACGCAGTATTTT. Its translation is CASTRLGGTDTQYF.